Described below is a single T cell receptor (beta chain) sequence and its context. Its antigen remains unidentified. This sample was taken from a study of cytomegalovirus exposure and HLA in healthy donors. This CDR3 has 15 residues. Germline loops: CDR1 SGHRS, CDR2 YFSETQ. With 3 bases clipped from V and 2 bases from J, the junction kept 6 bases outside the gene matches. General study points: Later analysis showed most CMV-associated TCR beta chains appearing HLA-restricted. Diagnosis of cytomegalovirus status made by the classifier reportedly showed high specificity and sensitivity. With later analysis, a missense DCLRE1C variant became linked to TCR beta V- and J-gene trimming.

PCR involved 60 Vbeta and 13 Jbeta primers. The repertoire was sequenced with immunoSEQ multiplex PCR; TCRdb's copy has only in-frame clones and lacks some. The table includes roughly 100,000 clones, approximately 83% detected once. Material for sequencing was PBMCs. The clonotype was recovered from a man aged 18 to 30 in good health and CMV-seronegative. The genes are TRBV5-1 and TRBJ2-5; 8 positions match TRBD2. CDR3 sequence reads: CASSSSGSLQETQYF. CDR3 sequence (DNA): TGCGCCAGCAGCTCTAGCGGGTCTTTACAAGAGACCCAGTACTTC.